This T cell receptor (beta chain) stems from a study of T-cell reconstitution after alpha-beta-depleted transplantation in children. Study-level results: Several patients had high TCRbeta diversity at day 60; it came from surviving recipient T cells and thymic progenitors. A year had passed since transplant, and T-cell counts and diversity by then came mostly from newly produced T cells.

The V and J ends lost 5 bases and 1 base, in that order; junction bases with no gene match: 9. The CDR3 consists of 16 residues. Regarding this clonotype: The target antigen is unknown.

The TCRbeta library was prepared with unique molecular identifiers. TCRdb called the PCR reads again in MiXCR, with one record for every CDR3 protein. The repertoire holds around 45,000 distinct CDR3 sequences, with 52% as singletons. V is TRBV12-3 or TRBV12-4 and J is TRBJ2-3, with TRBD1 identical over 7 bases. This sample comprised peripheral blood, obtained before TCRalphabeta/CD19-depleted stem cell transplant. This TCR derives from a boy in the first two years of life with SCID, due to receive a stem cell transplant. The CDR3 nucleotides read TGTGCCAGCAGTGTGACAGGGATCACTGGCACAGATACGCAGTATTTT. As protein: CASSVTGITGTDTQYF.